This T cell receptor beta chain was recovered during a study of shared clonotypes between healthy human individuals (dated by TCRdb to 2019 to 2021). For context, the study as a whole: The cohort included a few men and a couple of women between 18 and 49 years of age. Different laboratories and diverse techniques were used to prepare libraries and sequence TCR repertoires, to increase sequencing depth and limit assay-specific biases. To estimate repertoire size and how much clonotypes are shared between individuals, the study performed deep sequencing of blood TCR repertoires from about 5 healthy adults. Each donor's leukapheresis produced roughly between about 0.85 and 10 billion PBMCs. For each donor, CD4 naive and CD4 memory were each given three plates, CD8 naive was given two plates, and CD8 memory was given one plate. Here is what the overall study found, with its caveats: Because the study included only a small number of donors, the genetic and exposure-history diversity represented was limited. Only blood was sampled, and tissue TCR repertoires likely differ from those in blood. Compared with non-shared clonotypes, the clonotypes found in all four sorted-subset donors had higher generation probabilities. Across a handful of donors, approximately 4.6% of naive CD4, 3.5% of naive CD8, around 2.1% of memory CD4, and under 0.45% of memory CD8 clonotypes were shared. Rarefaction of sorted-subset datasets indicated incomplete sequencing despite the large sequencing depth. Naive subsets generally had larger estimated clonotype richness than memory subsets. Based on pairwise subsampling, the degree of clonotype sharing among donors was expected to be affected by sequencing depth.

Using the deep immunoSEQ assay, multiplex PCR amplified TCR CDR3 regions from genomic DNA. Extracted genomic DNA from each cell subset was distributed evenly across all wells of several immunoSEQ 96-well plates, and each plate was treated as a replicate. For sorted subsets, approximately 0.2 ug of genomic DNA, equivalent to around 29,000 T cell genomes, went into each replicate PCR. Purified libraries were quantified with a Qubit 3.0 fluorometer, sized on a Bioanalyzer 2100, and re-quantified with the KAPA Library Quantification kit. Every immunoSEQ 96-well plate was sequenced on a dedicated single-read 150-cycle Illumina NextSeq 550 flow cell. The study's own analysis went as follows. Because the immunoSEQ output held only junctional sequences and lacked quality scores, the filtering could not match the filtering applied to full-length reads. Sequences were annotated with PyIR, a Python wrapper for IgBLAST v1.9, using IMGT germline references to assign V/J genes and CDR3. Reads with weak V/J assignments (E-value above 1e-6), missing CDR3, stop codons, out-of-frame junctions, or ambiguous translated residues were removed. V3J clonotypes were defined as sequences sharing the same inferred V gene, J gene, and CDR3 amino acid sequence. Percentage overlap between repertoires was calculated by dividing the number of shared unique clonotypes by the size of the smaller repertoire. RTK rarefaction, the Chao1 estimator, and Recon v2.1 estimates of unobserved clonotypes were used to assess repertoire richness. Generation probabilities were computed with OLGA for all TCRbeta clonotypes obtained by the gDNA method from a few donors. This immuneACCESS table, as held by TCRdb, lists in-frame sequences with V and J called but not all clones. Of the missing ones, under half trace to an unresolved V gene in checked studies; the others have no known cause. V and J calls and clone size come straight from that table; D and trimming were deduced from the DNA. In this sample the table shows under 2.5 million clones, roughly 90% of which occur a single time. Of the sample, about 0.36% is held by the ten largest clones.

Comment on this clone: Which antigen it targets is not known. No much larger clonotype is one base removed from it; base qualities were not supplied.

The donors were healthy, HIV-negative adults with no recently reported acute infections or vaccinations. Every donor was a Caucasian adult residing in Nashville, Tennessee, USA. CD4+ T cells were enriched by magnetic negative selection, after which naive cells were positively selected on CD45RA and the negative fraction was taken as the memory subset. After blood collection by leukapheresis, PBMCs were isolated using Ficoll-Histopaque density gradient centrifugation and then cryopreserved in the vapor phase of liquid nitrogen. Purity and quantity of every magnetically sorted T cell population were checked by analytical flow cytometry. Each sorted fraction had its genomic DNA isolated and then quantified by UV absorbance on a Nanodrop 2000c. The specimen sequenced was naive CD4+ T cells from PBMCs. The cell subset or site label on this specimen signifies: CD45RA+ positively selected. This TCR was recovered from a man between 18 and 29 years old in good health. Some clones in this sample may be carry-over from other donors' samples.

The CDR3 protein sequence reads: CASGYQGGAFF. The sequenced DNA is TGTGCCAGCGGATACCAGGGAGGCGCTTTCTTT. The chain employs TRBV28 and TRBJ1-1; TRBD1 could be the D gene, as 5 bases match. Measured from the cysteine to the phenylalanine, the CDR3 is 11 residues long. Of all the DNA, just the CDR3 is kept, 33 bases in frame from base 1. The junction carries 15 bases between V and J, which are trimmed by 8 bases and 11 bases respectively. CDR1 and CDR2, per the germline V gene, are MDHEN and SYDVKM.